The T cell receptor beta chain under discussion was sequenced for a study of T cell responses to AZD1222 COVID-19 vaccine. Study conclusions and caveats: Regions 160-218 and 743-854 held dominance among vaccine-associated CD4 TCRs, which spanned spike. Nearly half of the spike-specific TCRs reportedly recognize variant regions that carry no mutations.

The V gene's germline CDR1 is MNHEY and CDR2 SVGAGI. Between the trimmed V and J ends, which lost 9 bases and 6 bases, there was a span of 15 bases. CDR3 length: 13 amino acids. In the case of this clone: Its antigen is currently unknown.

Clones were sequenced by immunoSEQ multiplex PCR, and TCRdb holds only the in-frame ones, with some missing. The sample lists tens of thousands of clones, roughly 90% seen once, with about 2.2% in the top ten. Specimen: peripheral blood, collected on day 0 of AZD1222 vaccination. This TCR was recovered from an adult in good health. This chain joins TRBV6-5 and TRBJ1-5; D is undetermined. In nucleotides, the CDR3 is TGTGCCAGTAGATGGATAGTCAGTCAGCCCCAGCATTTT. It specifies CASRWIVSQPQHF.